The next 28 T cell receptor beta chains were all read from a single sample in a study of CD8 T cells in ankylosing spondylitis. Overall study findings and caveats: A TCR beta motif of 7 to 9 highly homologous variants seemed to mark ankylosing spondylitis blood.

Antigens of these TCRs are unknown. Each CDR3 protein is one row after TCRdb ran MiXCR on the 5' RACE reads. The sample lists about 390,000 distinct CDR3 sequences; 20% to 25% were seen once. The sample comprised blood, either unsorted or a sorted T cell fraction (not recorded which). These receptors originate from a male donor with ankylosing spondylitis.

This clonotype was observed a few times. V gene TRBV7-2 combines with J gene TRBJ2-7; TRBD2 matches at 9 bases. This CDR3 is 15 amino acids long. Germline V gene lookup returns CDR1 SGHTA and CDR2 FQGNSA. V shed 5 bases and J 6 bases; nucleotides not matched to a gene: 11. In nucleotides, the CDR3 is TGTGCCAGCAGCCCGGGACTAGCCCGGTCTGCCGAGCAGTACTTC. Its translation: CASSPGLARSAEQYF.

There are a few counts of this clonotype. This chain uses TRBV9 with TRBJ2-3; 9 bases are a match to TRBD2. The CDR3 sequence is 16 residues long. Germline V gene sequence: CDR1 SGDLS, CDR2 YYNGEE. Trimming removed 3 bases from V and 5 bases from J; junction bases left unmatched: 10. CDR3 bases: TGTGCCAGCAGCGAAGCGGGGGGACTATTGGGAGATACGCAGTATTTT. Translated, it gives CASSEAGGLLGDTQYF.

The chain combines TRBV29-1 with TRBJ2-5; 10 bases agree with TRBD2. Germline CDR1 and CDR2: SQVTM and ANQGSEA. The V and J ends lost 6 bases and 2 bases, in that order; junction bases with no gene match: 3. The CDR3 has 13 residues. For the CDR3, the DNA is TGCAGCGTCGGGACTAGCGTACAAGAGACCCAGTACTTC. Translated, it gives CSVGTSVQETQYF.

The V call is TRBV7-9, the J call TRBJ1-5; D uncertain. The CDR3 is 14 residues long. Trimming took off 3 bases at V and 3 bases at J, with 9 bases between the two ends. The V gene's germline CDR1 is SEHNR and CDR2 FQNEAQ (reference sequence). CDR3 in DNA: TGTGCCAGCAGCTTTGGAGGGTTCAATCAGCCCCAGCATTTT. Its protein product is CASSFGGFNQPQHF.

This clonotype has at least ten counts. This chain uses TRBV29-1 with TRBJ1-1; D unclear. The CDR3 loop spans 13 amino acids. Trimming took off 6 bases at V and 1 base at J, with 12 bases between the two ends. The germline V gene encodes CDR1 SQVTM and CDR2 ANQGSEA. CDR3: CSVTLNQNTEAFF. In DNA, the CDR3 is TGCAGCGTCACTCTTAACCAGAACACTGAAGCTTTCTTT.

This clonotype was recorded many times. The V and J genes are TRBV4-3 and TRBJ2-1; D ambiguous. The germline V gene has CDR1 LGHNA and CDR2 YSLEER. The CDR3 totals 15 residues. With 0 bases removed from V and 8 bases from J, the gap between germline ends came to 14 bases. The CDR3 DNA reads TGCGCCAGCAGCCAAGATCCGGGTGGATGGGATGAGCAGTTCTTC. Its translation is CASSQDPGGWDEQFF.

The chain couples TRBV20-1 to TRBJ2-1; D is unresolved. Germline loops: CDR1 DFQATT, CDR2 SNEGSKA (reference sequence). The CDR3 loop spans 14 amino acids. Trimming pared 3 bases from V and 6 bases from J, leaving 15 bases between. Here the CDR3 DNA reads TGCAGTGCTAGTTCTCGTTACTACGGCAATGAGCAGTTCTTC. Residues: CSASSRYYGNEQFF.

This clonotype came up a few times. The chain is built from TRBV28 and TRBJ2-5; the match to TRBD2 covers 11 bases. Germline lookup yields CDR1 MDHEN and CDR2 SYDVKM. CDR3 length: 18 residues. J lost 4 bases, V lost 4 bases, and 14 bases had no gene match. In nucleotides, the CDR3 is TGTGCCAGCAGTTATCCCCGTGGACTAGCGGGCCCGACAGAGACCCAGTACTTC. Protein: CASSYPRGLAGPTETQYF.

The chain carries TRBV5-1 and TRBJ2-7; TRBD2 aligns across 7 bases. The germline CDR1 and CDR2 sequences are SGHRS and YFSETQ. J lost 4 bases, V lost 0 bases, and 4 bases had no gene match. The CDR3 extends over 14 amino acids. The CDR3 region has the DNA TGCGCCAGCAGCTTGGACTGGCGGGGGTACGAGCAGTACTTC. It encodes CASSLDWRGYEQYF.

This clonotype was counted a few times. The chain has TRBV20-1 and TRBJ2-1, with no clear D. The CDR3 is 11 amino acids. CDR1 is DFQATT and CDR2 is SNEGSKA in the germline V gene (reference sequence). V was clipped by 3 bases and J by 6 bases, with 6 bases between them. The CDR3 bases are TGCAGTGCTAGCGAGGTCAATGAGCAGTTCTTC. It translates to CSASEVNEQFF.

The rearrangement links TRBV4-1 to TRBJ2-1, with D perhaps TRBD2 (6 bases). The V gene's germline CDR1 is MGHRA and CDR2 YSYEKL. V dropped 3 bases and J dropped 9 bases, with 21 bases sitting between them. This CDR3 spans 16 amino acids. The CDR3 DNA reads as TGCGCCAGCAGCCAGGAAGGGACTCGTTCTATCGGTGAGCAGTTCTTC. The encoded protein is CASSQEGTRSIGEQFF.

CDR3 bases: TGTGCCATCACCCCCGGGACTAGCGGCCCTAACACCGGGGAGCTGTTTTTT. This sequence encodes CAITPGTSGPNTGELFF. The J gene is TRBJ2-2, the V gene TRBV10-3, with 11 bases lining up with TRBD2. Germline CDR1 and CDR2: ENHRY and SYGVKD. The length of the CDR3 is 17 residues. Trimming at V came to 7 bases and at J to 2 bases, leaving 9 bases not matched to a gene.

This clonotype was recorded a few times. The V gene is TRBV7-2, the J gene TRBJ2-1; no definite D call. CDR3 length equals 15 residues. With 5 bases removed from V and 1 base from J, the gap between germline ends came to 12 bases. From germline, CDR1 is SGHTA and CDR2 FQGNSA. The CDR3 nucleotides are TGTGCCAGCAGCCCGAGAAGTATATCCTACAATGAGCAGTTCTTC. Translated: CASSPRSISYNEQFF.

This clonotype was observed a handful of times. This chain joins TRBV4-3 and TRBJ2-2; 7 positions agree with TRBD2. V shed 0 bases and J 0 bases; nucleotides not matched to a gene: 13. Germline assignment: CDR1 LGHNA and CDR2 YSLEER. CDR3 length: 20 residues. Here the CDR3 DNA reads TGCGCCAGCAGCCAAGACCCTAGCGGAGACTCCAGAGCGAACACCGGGGAGCTGTTTTTT. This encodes CASSQDPSGDSRANTGELFF.

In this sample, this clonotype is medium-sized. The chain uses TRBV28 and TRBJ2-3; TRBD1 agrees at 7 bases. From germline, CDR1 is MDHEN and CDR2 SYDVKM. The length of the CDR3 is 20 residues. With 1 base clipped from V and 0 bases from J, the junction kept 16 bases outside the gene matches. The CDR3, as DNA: TGTGCCAGCAGTTTATATGGACAGGCCGACACAAGTTCTAGCACAGATACGCAGTATTTT. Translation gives CASSLYGQADTSSSTDTQYF.

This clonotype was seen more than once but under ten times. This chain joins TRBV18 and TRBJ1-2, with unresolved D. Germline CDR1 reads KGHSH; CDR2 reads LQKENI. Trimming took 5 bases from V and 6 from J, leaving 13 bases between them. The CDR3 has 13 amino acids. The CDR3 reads CASSATTQNGYTF. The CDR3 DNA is TGTGCCAGCTCAGCGACTACACAAAATGGCTACACCTTC.

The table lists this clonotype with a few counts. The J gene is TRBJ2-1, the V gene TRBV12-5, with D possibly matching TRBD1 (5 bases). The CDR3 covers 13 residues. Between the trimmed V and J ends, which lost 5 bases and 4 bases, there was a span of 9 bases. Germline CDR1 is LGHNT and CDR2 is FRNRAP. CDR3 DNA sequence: TGTGCTAGTGGTCCACAGGTTTACAATGAGCAGTTCTTC. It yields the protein CASGPQVYNEQFF.

CDR3 region: CASSKAGSGGSDTQYF. CDR3 nucleotide sequence: TGTGCCAGCAGCAAAGCGGGGTCAGGGGGGTCAGATACGCAGTATTTT. The V and J genes are TRBV21-1 and TRBJ2-3; the table's TRBD1 call for D was not verified on the DNA. TRBV21-1 is described as a pseudogene. The CDR3 spans 16 residues.

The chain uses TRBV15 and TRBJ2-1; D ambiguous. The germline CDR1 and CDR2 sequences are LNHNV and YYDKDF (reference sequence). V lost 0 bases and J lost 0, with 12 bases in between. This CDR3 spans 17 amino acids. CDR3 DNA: TGTGCCACCAGCAGAGATCTCCGGCCTAGCTCCTACAATGAGCAGTTCTTC. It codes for CATSRDLRPSSYNEQFF.

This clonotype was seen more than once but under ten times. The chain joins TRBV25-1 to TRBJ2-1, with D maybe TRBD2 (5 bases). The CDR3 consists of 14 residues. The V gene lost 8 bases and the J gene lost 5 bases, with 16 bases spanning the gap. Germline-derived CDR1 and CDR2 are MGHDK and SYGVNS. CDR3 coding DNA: TGTGCCAGCCAAATCAGCGGACCAAACAATGAGCAGTTCTTC. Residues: CASQISGPNNEQFF. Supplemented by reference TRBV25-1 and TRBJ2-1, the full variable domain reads EADIYQTPRYLVIGTGKKITLECSQTMGHDKMYWYQQDPGMELHLIHYSYGVNSTEKGDLSSESTVSRIRTEHFPLTLESARPSHTSQYLCASQISGPNNEQFFGPGTRLTVL.

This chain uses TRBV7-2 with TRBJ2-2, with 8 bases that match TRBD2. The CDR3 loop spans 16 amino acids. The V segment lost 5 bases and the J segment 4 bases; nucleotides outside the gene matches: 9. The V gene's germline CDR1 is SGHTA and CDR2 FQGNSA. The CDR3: CASSPRGGRSTGELFF. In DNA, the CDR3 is TGTGCCAGCAGCCCTCGGGGGGGGAGGTCCACCGGGGAGCTGTTTTTT.

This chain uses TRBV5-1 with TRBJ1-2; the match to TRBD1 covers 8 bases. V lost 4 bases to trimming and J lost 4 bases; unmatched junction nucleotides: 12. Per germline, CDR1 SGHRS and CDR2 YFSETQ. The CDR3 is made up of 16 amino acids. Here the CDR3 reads CASSGGQGSALYGYTF. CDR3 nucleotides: TGCGCCAGCAGCGGAGGACAGGGATCCGCCCTCTATGGCTACACCTTC. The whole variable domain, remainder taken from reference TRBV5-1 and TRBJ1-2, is KAGVTQTPRYLIKTRGQQVTLSCSPISGHRSVSWYQQTPGQGLQFLFEYFSETQRNKGNFPGRFSGRQFSNSRSEMNVSTLELGDSALYLCASSGGQGSALYGYTFGSGTRLTVV.

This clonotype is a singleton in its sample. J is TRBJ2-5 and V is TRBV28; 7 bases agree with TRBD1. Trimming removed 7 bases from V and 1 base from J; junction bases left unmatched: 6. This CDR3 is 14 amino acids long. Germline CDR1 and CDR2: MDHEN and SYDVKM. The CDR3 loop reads CASKKGQPQETQYF. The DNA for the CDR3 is TGTGCCAGCAAAAAGGGACAGCCCCAAGAGACCCAGTACTTC.

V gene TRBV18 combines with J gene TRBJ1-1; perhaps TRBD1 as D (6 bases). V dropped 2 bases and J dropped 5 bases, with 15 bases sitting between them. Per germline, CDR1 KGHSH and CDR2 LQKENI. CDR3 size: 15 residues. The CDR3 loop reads CASSPLTGPPTEAFF. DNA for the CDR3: TGTGCCAGCTCACCATTGACAGGTCCGCCGACTGAAGCTTTCTTT.

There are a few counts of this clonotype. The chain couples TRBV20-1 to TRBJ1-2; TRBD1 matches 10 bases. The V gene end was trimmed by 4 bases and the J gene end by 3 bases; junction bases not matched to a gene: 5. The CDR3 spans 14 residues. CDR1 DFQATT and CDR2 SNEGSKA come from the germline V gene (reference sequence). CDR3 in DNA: TGCAGTGCTATTCGACAGGGGGCACACTATGGCTACACCTTC. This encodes CSAIRQGAHYGYTF.

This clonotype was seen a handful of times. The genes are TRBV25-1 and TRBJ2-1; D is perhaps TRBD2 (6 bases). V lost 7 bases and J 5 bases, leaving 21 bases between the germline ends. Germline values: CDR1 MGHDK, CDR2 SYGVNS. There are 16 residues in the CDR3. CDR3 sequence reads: CASTNPGRESHNEQFF. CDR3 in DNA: TGTGCCAGCACCAACCCGGGGCGGGAAAGCCACAATGAGCAGTTCTTC.

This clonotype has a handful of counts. The CDR3 loop is CASSLRQGVSTDTQYF. The CDR3 nucleotides read TGTGCCAGCAGCTTAAGACAGGGGGTTAGCACAGATACGCAGTATTTT. The chain recombines TRBV7-8 with TRBJ2-3; TRBD1 agrees at 9 bases. Germline assignment: CDR1 SGHVS and CDR2 FQNEAQ. V lost 2 bases and J lost 0; bases outside the gene matches: 3. The CDR3 is 16 residues long.

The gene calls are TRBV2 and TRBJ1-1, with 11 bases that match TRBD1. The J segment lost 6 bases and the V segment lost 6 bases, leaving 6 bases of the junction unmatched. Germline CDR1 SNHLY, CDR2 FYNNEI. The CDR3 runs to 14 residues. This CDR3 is CASRGRDRGAEAFF. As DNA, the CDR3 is TGTGCCAGCAGGGGAAGGGACAGGGGGGCTGAAGCTTTCTTT.